This paragraph covers one TCR beta chain sequence. Its antigen is unknown. No much larger clone exists at a distance of one base, and base qualities are not known. Healthy HIV-negative adults with no recently reported acute infections or vaccinations were included as donors. Every donor was a Caucasian adult residing in Nashville, Tennessee, USA. For unsorted samples, some 90 million PBMCs were counted, and genomic DNA was extracted using the QIAamp DNA Blood Mini kit. Blood was collected by leukapheresis, and PBMCs were isolated by Ficoll-Histopaque density gradient centrifugation and then cryopreserved in liquid nitrogen vapor phase. These data belong to a study of shared clonotypes between healthy human individuals (dated by TCRdb to between 2020 and 2021). Context from the whole study: Two women and a few men aged 18 to 49 years were included in the cohort. Blood TCR repertoires of a handful of healthy adults were deeply sequenced to estimate repertoire size and the extent of clonotype sharing between individuals. Libraries were prepared and TCR repertoires were sequenced by different laboratories using diverse techniques, in order to increase sequencing depth and limit assay-specific biases. Leukapheresis yielded between about 0.85 and 10 billion PBMCs per donor. Study-level results and caveats: The small number of donors limited the genetic and exposure-history diversity represented. Based on pairwise subsampling, the degree of clonotype sharing among donors was expected to be affected by sequencing depth. Sampling was limited to blood, and TCR repertoires in tissue likely differ from TCR repertoires in blood.

Trimming takes 4 bases off V and 1 base off J; junction bases not matched to a gene: 8. According to the germline V gene, CDR1 reads SNHLY and CDR2 reads FYNNEI. The CDR3 holds 16 amino acids from the cysteine to the phenylalanine. Only the CDR3 part of the read is kept: 48 bases, read in frame from the first base. Using the deep immunoSEQ assay, multiplex PCR amplified TCR CDR3 regions from genomic DNA. Extracted genomic DNA from each cell subset was spread evenly across all wells of several immunoSEQ 96-well plates, with each plate serving as a replicate. For unsorted PBMC, 300 ng genomic DNA, equal to about 29,000 T cell genomes, was loaded into each replicate PCR. Ten immunoSEQ deep assay plates were used to sequence unsorted PBMC genomic DNA. Purified libraries were measured with a Qubit 3.0 fluorometer, size-checked on a Bioanalyzer 2100, and measured again with the KAPA Library Quantification kit. A separate single-read 150-cycle Illumina NextSeq 550 flow cell was used to sequence each immunoSEQ 96-well plate. From the authors' description of their analysis: Because the immunoSEQ output included only junctional sequences and no quality scores, the filtering could not be the same as the filtering used for full-length reads. Sequences were annotated with PyIR, a Python wrapper for IgBLAST v1.9, and V/J genes and CDR3 were assigned using IMGT germline references. Reads were filtered out if the reads had weak V/J assignments (E-value above 1e-6), no CDR3, stop codons, out-of-frame junctions, or ambiguous translated residues. A V3J clonotype was defined by an identical inferred V gene, J gene, and CDR3 amino acid sequence. Percentage overlap between repertoires was calculated by dividing the number of shared unique clonotypes by the size of the smaller repertoire. Three approaches were used to assess repertoire richness: RTK rarefaction, the Chao1 estimator, and Recon v2.1 estimates of unobserved clonotypes. TCRdb provides this immuneACCESS table in a form limited to in-frame rearrangements. Some clones are lacking; in checked studies, under half of them reflect an unresolved V gene, and why the rest are absent is not known. V, J and clone size are taken as reported in that table, and D and trimming were inferred from the DNA itself. Within this sample are under 600,000 clones, with just over 75% of them counted one time only. The top ten hold 12% of the sample.

The rearrangement combines TRBV2 with TRBJ1-2, with 8 bases matching TRBD1. Sequenced: PBMCs. This clonotype originated in a middle-aged woman in good health. Some clones in this sample may be carry-over from other donors' samples. The bases read TGTGCCAGCAGTGCAGTGACAGGGGATGGTAACTATGGCTACACCTTC. The resulting protein is CASSAVTGDGNYGYTF. When the CDR3 is completed using the reference TRBV2 and TRBJ1-2 genes on either side, the full variable domain is EPEVTQTPSHQVTQMGQEVILRCVPISNHLYFYWYRQILGQKVEFLVSFYNNEISEKSEIFDDQFSVERPDGSNFTLKIRSTKLEDSAMYFCASSAVTGDGNYGYTFGSGTRLTVV.